What follows describes a single T cell receptor beta chain. CDR3 size: 18 residues. Germline V gene lookup returns CDR1 SGHVS and CDR2 FNYEAQ. Trimming removed 5 bases from V and 2 bases from J; junction bases left unmatched: 13. This entry belongs to a study of cytomegalovirus exposure and HLA in healthy donors. The PCR used 60 Vbeta and 13 Jbeta primers. TCRdb's table, derived via immunoSEQ multiplex PCR, lists solely in-frame clones and lacks some. The data contain 65,000 to 85,000 clones, roughly 9.1% of them seen just once; the ten biggest clones take up around 25%. The clonotype comes from a man in his 60s in good health and CMV-seropositive. The rearrangement joins TRBV7-6 to TRBJ1-3; 9 bases fit TRBD1. What was sequenced was PBMCs. For the CDR3, the DNA is TGTGCCAGCAGCCAACCCGGGACAGGGAGGATAGCTGGAAACACCATATATTTT. Amino acid sequence: CASSQPGTGRIAGNTIYF. Full variable domain (remainder filled in from reference TRBV7-6 and TRBJ1-3): GAGVSQSPRYKVTKRGQDVALRCDPISGHVSLYWYRQALGQGPEFLTYFNYEAQQDKSGLPNDRFSAERPEGSISTLTIQRTEQRDSAMYRCASSQPGTGRIAGNTIYFGEGSWLTVV.